The 4 T cell receptor beta chains given below trace back to one sample, sequenced in a study of beta chain features in type 1 diabetes (dated by TCRdb to between 2018 and 2020). General conclusions and limits of the study: In all four CD4+ subsets, TCRB CDR3 length was moderately but significantly shorter in type 1 diabetes patients.

No antigens are known for them. The method was the immunoSEQ multiplex PCR assay. The entire amount of isolated RNA was reverse transcribed using the High Capacity cDNA Reverse Transcription Kit, so the sequenced TCRB transcripts were expressed ones. This immuneACCESS table, as held by TCRdb, lists in-frame sequences with V and J called but not all clones. Of the missing ones, under half trace to an unresolved V gene in checked studies; the others have no known cause. This sample has 330,000 or so clones in its table, and over 9.5% of those were observed once. The ten most abundant clones make up 0.0085% to 0.012% of the sample. The sequenced sample was naive CD4+ T cells from blood. The cell subset or site label on this specimen signifies: true naive CD4+ T cells. The receptors shown here come from a woman under 30 with type 1 diabetes.

This clone was found a few times. V gene TRBV18 combines with J gene TRBJ2-3; no firm D call. V shed 0 bases and J shed 4 bases, with 8 bases lying between them. CDR3 length: 14 residues. Germline V gives CDR1 KGHSH, CDR2 LQKENI. CDR3 nucleotide sequence: TGTGCCAGCTCACCACCTAACCCGGCAGATACGCAGTATTTT. Translation gives CASSPPNPADTQYF.

This clone came up a few times. The genes are TRBV5-4 and TRBJ2-1; 11 bases are shared with TRBD1. Germline V gene sequence: CDR1 SGHNT, CDR2 YYREEE (reference sequence). This CDR3 has 15 residues. Trimming at V came to 3 bases and at J to 8 bases, leaving 7 bases not matched to a gene. The CDR3 DNA follows: TGTGCCAGCAGCTACGGGACAGGGGGTTATGATGAGCAGTTCTTC. Protein: CASSYGTGGYDEQFF.

In this sample, this clone turned up a few times. J is TRBJ2-7 and V is TRBV5-4, with 9 bases identical to TRBD2. This CDR3 region has 15 residues. V lost 6 bases and J lost 4; bases outside the gene matches: 11. The germline V gene encodes CDR1 SGHNT and CDR2 YYREEE (reference sequence). The CDR3 nucleotides read TGTGCCAGCACCCCCCCGGCGGGAGGGCCGTACGAGCAGTACTTC. Translated: CASTPPAGGPYEQYF.

The sample holds a few counts of this clone. The CDR3 loop is CASRVPGRSYGYTF. CDR3 bases: TGTGCCAGTAGGGTCCCGGGTCGCTCCTATGGCTACACCTTC. The chain carries TRBV19 and TRBJ1-2; D not resolved. This CDR3 is 14 amino acids long. Germline V gives CDR1 LNHDA, CDR2 SQIVND (reference sequence). The V gene lost 6 bases and the J gene lost 4 bases, with 15 bases spanning the gap.